This TCR beta chain was sequenced during a study of cytomegalovirus exposure and HLA in healthy donors (dated by TCRdb to 2016 to 2017). Study-wide context: An earlier analysis of several hundred of the donors reported roughly 270 Gb of sequence data and about 100 million unique TCR beta sequences from 150 million to 200 million T cells. Around 330 gigabases of sequencing data and about 92 million unique TCR sequences made up an early release that covered nearly 650 HLA-typed donors. Among the approximately 400 genotyped donors, around 81% belonged to the genetic ancestry cluster associated with self-reported Caucasian donors. The study was designed to test whether signatures of past pathogen exposure could be identified by cataloging public T cell receptors. The T cell repertoires of around 730 subjects were profiled by immunosequencing and related to cytomegalovirus serostatus. A separate validation cohort of 100 to 150 different subjects was used in addition to the roughly 720-subject first cohort. To predict cytomegalovirus infection status, the study combined high-throughput TCR immunosequencing, statistical association of individual TCRs with disease status, and machine learning. In a later analysis, previously published TCR beta repertoires from 550 to 700 donors were re-analyzed and high-resolution HLA genotyping was added so that TCR occurrence patterns could be studied. The later analysis used no new phenotypic data to find candidate immune exposures, relying instead on TCR beta sequences and their occurrence across donors. In an earlier analysis of a few hundred of the donors, high-throughput TCR beta sequencing was used to judge whether each TCR beta V gene segment behaved as functional or pseudogenic. Donor age, sex, ethnicity and CMV serostatus were collected together with the repertoire data. Genome-wide SNP genotypes for about 60% of the 666 donors were used in a later genetic analysis, which treated that subset as a discovery cohort. Every repertoire in the discovery cohort had been generated on one and the same sequencing platform. HLA typing covered class I and class II loci at four-digit resolution. Typing coverage varied by locus: roughly 629-640 donors for A, B, C, DRB1 and DQB1; some 520 for DQA1; over 600 for DPA1; some 470 for DPB1. Roughly five DR-DQ haplotypes were handled as single units for association and clustering, since linkage in the cohort was strong. On average, roughly 250,000 unique TCR beta nucleotide sequences were sequenced per donor among 398 genotyped donors of the cohort, with around 19% of those sequences being non-productive.

On this clone itself: Its antigen is still unknown. Base qualities were left out, and no much larger clone turns up one base away.

Broader findings and caveats from the paper: Strong co-occurrence of HLA alleles, especially DR and DQ, made assigning TCR associations to individual alleles difficult. In an earlier analysis of fewer than 700 of the donors, most TCR beta V segments appeared in productive rearrangements about 90% or about 30% of the time, broadly matching IMGT annotations. A group of highly shared sequence variants was considered likely to be a technical artifact of the sequencing pipeline. HLA typing was unavailable for some donors at each locus, so association tests used only the typed subset. Most CMV-associated TCR beta chains appeared to be HLA-restricted in a later analysis, and the HLA associations seemed to be driven largely by CMV exposure. In a later analysis, TCR association rates were found to vary across HLA loci, with the most associated TCRs seen for DRB1 alleles and the fewest for HLA-C alleles. The authors suggested that the approach could potentially be extended to other disease states and immunological phenotypes. In a later genetic analysis, fewer N-insertions in productive TCRs were reported among donors in an Asian-associated ancestry cluster than the roughly 700-donor mean. Because counts were too low, 15 or so rarely observed V segments, including chromosome 9 orphons, were excluded from the earlier analysis of fewer than 650 of the donors. Specific HLA alleles were associated with roughly 17,000 TCR beta sequences at a false discovery rate of 0.05 in a later analysis. The only immune exposure information available for the cohort was CMV serostatus. Only TCR beta chains were sequenced in this cohort, and the absence of alpha or paired-chain data limited detectable features. The classifier was reported to diagnose cytomegalovirus status with high specificity and sensitivity in both the original cohort and the validation cohort. A further reported finding was that TCR beta sequences accurately predicted the HLA-A and HLA-B alleles for most subjects in the first cohort. While some public TCRs were present in many individuals, most TCR sequences turned up only very rarely across donors. Because the 87-base-pair reads could not distinguish some IMGT-functional V segments, including TRBV6-2 and TRBV6-3, those segments were excluded. The study gave a list of some 150 TCR beta chains associated with cytomegalovirus. A later genetic analysis associated a missense DCLRE1C variant with V-gene and J-gene trimming of TCR beta chains, and an independent cohort replicated the association. Correlated functional status among segregating V segments might reflect linkage disequilibrium, but an unknown experimental factor could not be ruled out. The presence/absence analyses assumed that sequencing depth was roughly uniform across donors, and that assumption may not be true. A later analysis found that HLA-associated TCR beta chains were more clonally expanded and had lower generation probabilities than equally common non-associated chains. In vitro tests confirmed that a few of the cytomegalovirus-associated TCR beta chains recognize cytomegalovirus antigens. A later analysis reported that several top co-occurrence clusters appeared linked to parvovirus B19, influenza, CMV and Epstein-Barr virus.

Relative to germline, V is 0 bases shorter and J is 3 bases shorter, with 6 bases between their ends. Spanning cysteine to phenylalanine, the CDR3 consists of 13 amino acids. Only the CDR3 part of the read is kept: 39 bases, read in frame from the first base. The germline V gene sets CDR1 to SGHRS and CDR2 to YFSETQ. The library was prepared using the immunoSEQ multiplex PCR assay. A mixture of 60 forward primers for TCR Vbeta segments and 13 reverse primers for TCR Jbeta segments was used in the multiplex PCR. A multiplex PCR assay on genomic DNA amplified the CDR3 region of rearranged TCR beta genes. Amplified TCR beta libraries were sequenced as 87-base-pair reads on the Illumina HiSeq System. Per the source publication's procedure: Across the 666 repertoires, a later analysis counted about 81 million unique TCR beta chains, roughly 11 million of which were shared by at least two donors. A nearest-neighbor algorithm error-corrected the raw reads and collapsed the reads into unique sequences, merging closely related sequences to remove PCR and sequencing errors. To assign V, D and J gene segments, CDR3 sequences were aligned to IMGT reference sequences. For a sequence to be retained, a match of at least six nucleotides was required to both a V gene segment and a J gene segment. Rearrangements were called productive when the CDR3 lacked stop codons and stayed in frame with V and J; all others were non-productive. Following IMGT convention, CDR3 was defined as the stretch from the second conserved V-encoded cysteine up to the conserved J-encoded phenylalanine. The earlier analysis of 500 to 650 of the donors excluded any sequence lacking an unambiguous match to a single V gene segment. In an earlier analysis of 587 of the donors, a V segment was called functional when productive rearrangements were above 56.7%, and segregating when the standard deviation between donors exceeded 5%. A statistical classification framework was developed to diagnose cytomegalovirus status using the catalog of TCR beta chain sequences. V and J gene assignment, in a later analysis, came from comparing TCR nucleotide sequences with IMGT/GENE-DB human TR gene sequences. The TCRdist pipeline was used in a later analysis to assign CDR3 sequences and most-parsimonious VDJ recombination scenarios. A later analysis defined each TCR beta chain by its CDR3 amino acid sequence plus V-gene family, and excluded reads lacking a unique V-gene family. In a later analysis, 500 to 700 highly shared, low-generation-probability nucleotide sequences were removed to address suspected cross-contamination and a sequencing artifact. For each public chain, a later analysis derived a clonal expansion index from normalized ranks of inferred template counts within each repertoire. In a later analysis, generation probabilities were computed using a VDJ recombination model fitted to out-of-frame rearrangements, and the results were checked against IGoR. In a later analysis, TCR-TCR, TCR-HLA and TCR-CMV co-occurrence was scored with hypergeometric tests, and a repertoire-size bias correction was applied to TCR pairs. To estimate false discovery rates, a later analysis permuted the HLA or CMV assignments 20 times. In a later analysis, co-occurring TCRs were grouped using DBSCAN, and TCRdist sequence similarity was added for clustering within HLA-allele-positive subsets. For co-occurrence clustering, repertoires with fewer than 30,000 or more than 120,000 public chains were excluded, along with 4 to 6 repertoires with anomalous nucleotide sharing. The immuneACCESS repertoire file appears here via TCRdb, limited to in-frame rearrangements. These files lack a portion of the clones; in checked studies, under half of the deficit traces to unresolved V genes, and the cause of the others is not known. V, J and clone size are those of that table, while D and trimming were read from the DNA. The sample contains 85,000 to 100,000 clones, about 78% of them found a single time. The ten top clones hold over 3.5% of the sample.

The cohort was made up of 666 healthy bone marrow donors. All cohort members were sampled while nominally healthy, although unrecorded immune exposures were likely present. The donor tested CMV seropositive and was one of the 289 seropositive cohort members. Each donor provided a peripheral blood sample, and peripheral blood mononuclear cells were used for TCR beta sequencing. The Qiagen DNeasy Blood Extraction Kit was used to extract genomic DNA from the blood cell samples. The chain joins TRBV5-1 to TRBJ2-5; no D gene call is confident. This sequence was found in a woman in her forties in good health and CMV-seropositive. Sequencing used PBMCs. The CDR3 loop reads CASSLGAEETQYF. The DNA sequence is as follows: TGCGCCAGCAGCTTGGGCGCTGAAGAGACCCAGTACTTC.